The 5 T cell receptor beta chains in this list originate from one sample, sequenced in a study of blood T cell repertoires in COVID-19. Sequenced by immunoSEQ multiplex PCR; TCRdb stores in-frame clones only, minus some. The repertoire holds tens of thousands of clones, roughly 73% seen once, with roughly 61% in the top ten. Sequencing was performed on peripheral blood. These receptors originate from a man aged 80 or over with acute or convalescent COVID-19.

Only a few counts were recorded for this clone. The sample has other DNA sequences that encode this CDR3 too. V gene TRBV4-3 combines with J gene TRBJ2-7; maybe TRBD1 (5 bases). Germline lookup yields CDR1 LGHNA and CDR2 YSLEER. The CDR3 length is 13 residues. V shed 0 bases and J shed 2 bases, with 5 bases lying between them. CDR3 protein: CASSQDRAYEQYF. The DNA for the CDR3 is TGCGCCAGCAGCCAAGACAGGGCCTACGAGCAGTACTTC.

This clone came up a few times. The chain has TRBV30 and TRBJ2-2, with TRBD2 identical over 8 bases. The V gene end was trimmed by 3 bases and the J gene end by 6 bases; junction bases not matched to a gene: 9. CDR1 and CDR2 from the germline V gene are GTSNPN and SVGIG (reference sequence). CDR3 size: 15 residues. CDR3 sequence (DNA): TGTGCCTGGAGAGGAGCGGGAGTATTTTCCGGGGAGCTGTTTTTT. Protein: CAWRGAGVFSGELFF.

Regarding this clone: Other DNA variants within this sample encode the same CDR3. V gene TRBV19 combines with J gene TRBJ2-1; D not certain. Germline V gene data show CDR1 as LNHDA and CDR2 as SQIVND (reference sequence). This CDR3 comprises 13 residues. Trimming stripped 2 bases from V and 4 bases from J, with 6 bases between. The CDR3 protein is CASSISVYNEQFF. The DNA for the CDR3 is TGTGCCAGTAGTATATCAGTTTACAATGAGCAGTTCTTC.

CDR3 residues: CASRRDRGQNGYTF. The DNA for the CDR3 is TGTGCCAGCAGGCGTGACAGGGGGCAAAATGGCTACACCTTC. This sequence joins TRBV6-5 and TRBJ1-2, with 10 bases identical to TRBD1. Germline V gene sequence: CDR1 MNHEY, CDR2 SVGAGI. There are 14 residues in the CDR3. Trimming removed 6 bases from V and 6 bases from J; junction bases left unmatched: 7.

This chain uses TRBV7-9 with TRBJ2-1; 9 bases are a match to TRBD1. J gave up 4 bases and V 5 bases, and 3 bases lay outside the gene matches. The CDR3 contains 14 residues. Germline V gene sequence: CDR1 SEHNR, CDR2 FQNEAQ (reference sequence). CDR3 sequence: CASSPGQGYNEQFF. CDR3 coding DNA: TGTGCCAGCAGCCCGGGACAGGGATACAATGAGCAGTTCTTC.